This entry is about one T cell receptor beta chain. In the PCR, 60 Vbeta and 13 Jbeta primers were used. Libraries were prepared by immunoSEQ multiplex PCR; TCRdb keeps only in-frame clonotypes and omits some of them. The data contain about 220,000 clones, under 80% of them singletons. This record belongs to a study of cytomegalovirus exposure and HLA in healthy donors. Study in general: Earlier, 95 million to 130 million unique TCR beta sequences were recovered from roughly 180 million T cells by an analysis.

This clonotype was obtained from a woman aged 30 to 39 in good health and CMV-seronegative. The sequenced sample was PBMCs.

CDR3 sequence (DNA): TGTGCCAGCAGTGGGACAGGGGTCGGGGCCAACGTCCTGACTTTC. It codes for CASSGTGVGANVLTF. This chain uses TRBV2 with TRBJ2-6; 9 positions match TRBD1. CDR1 SNHLY and CDR2 FYNNEI come from the germline V gene. The CDR3 runs to 15 residues. After removal of 4 bases from V and 4 bases from J, the junction contained 2 bases not matched to a gene.